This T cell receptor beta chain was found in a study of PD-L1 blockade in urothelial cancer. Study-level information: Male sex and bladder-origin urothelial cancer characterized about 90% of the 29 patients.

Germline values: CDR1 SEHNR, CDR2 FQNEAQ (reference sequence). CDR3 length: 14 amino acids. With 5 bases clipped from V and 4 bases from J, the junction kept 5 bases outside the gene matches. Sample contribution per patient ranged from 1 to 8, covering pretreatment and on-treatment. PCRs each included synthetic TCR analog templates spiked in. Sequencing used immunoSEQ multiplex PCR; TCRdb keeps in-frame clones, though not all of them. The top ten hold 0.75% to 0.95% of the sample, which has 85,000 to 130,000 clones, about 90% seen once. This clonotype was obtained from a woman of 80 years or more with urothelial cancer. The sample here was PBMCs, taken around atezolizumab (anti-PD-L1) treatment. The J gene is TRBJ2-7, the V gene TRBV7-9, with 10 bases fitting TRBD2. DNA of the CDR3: TGTGCCAGCAGCCCTAGCGGGGGCTCATACGAGCAGTACTTC. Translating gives CASSPSGGSYEQYF.